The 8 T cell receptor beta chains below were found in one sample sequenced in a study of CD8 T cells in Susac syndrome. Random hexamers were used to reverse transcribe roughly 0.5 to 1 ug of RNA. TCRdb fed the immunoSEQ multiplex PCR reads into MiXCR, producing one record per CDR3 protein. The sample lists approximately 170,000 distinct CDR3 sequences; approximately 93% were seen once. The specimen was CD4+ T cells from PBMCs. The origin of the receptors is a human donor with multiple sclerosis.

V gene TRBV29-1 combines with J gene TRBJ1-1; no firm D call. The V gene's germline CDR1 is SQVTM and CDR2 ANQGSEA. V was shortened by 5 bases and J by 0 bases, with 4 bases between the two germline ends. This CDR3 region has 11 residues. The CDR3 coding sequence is TGCAGCGTTACAGTGAACACTGAAGCTTTCTTT. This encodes CSVTVNTEAFF.

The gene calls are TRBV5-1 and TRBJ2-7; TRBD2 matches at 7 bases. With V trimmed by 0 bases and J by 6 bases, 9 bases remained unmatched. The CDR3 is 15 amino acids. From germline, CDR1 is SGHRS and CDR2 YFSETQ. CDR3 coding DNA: TGCGCCAGCAGCTTGGAACCCGCGGGAGATTCCGAGCAGTACTTC. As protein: CASSLEPAGDSEQYF.

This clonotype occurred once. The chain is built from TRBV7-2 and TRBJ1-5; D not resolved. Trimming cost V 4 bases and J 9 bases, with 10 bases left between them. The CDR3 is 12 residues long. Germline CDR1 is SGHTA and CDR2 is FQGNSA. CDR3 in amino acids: CASSSQRGPQHF. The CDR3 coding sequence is TGTGCCAGCAGCTCCCAGCGAGGGCCCCAGCATTTT.

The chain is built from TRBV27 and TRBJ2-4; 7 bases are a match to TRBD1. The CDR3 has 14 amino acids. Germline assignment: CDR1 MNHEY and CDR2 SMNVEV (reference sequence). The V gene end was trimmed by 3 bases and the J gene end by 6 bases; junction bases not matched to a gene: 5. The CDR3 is CASSFGAGGNIQYF. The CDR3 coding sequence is TGTGCCAGCAGTTTTGGGGCAGGGGGAAACATTCAGTACTTC.

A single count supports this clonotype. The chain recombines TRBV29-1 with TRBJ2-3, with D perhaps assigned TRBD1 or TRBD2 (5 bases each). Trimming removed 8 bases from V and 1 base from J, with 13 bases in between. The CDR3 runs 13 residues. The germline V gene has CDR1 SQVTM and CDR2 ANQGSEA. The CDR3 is CSTRDRRTDTQYF. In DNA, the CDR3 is TGCAGCACCCGGGACCGCCGCACAGATACGCAGTATTTT.

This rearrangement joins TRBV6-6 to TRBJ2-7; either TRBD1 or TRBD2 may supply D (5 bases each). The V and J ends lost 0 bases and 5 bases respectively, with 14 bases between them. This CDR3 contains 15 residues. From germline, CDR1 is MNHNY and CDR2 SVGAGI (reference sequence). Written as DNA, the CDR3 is TGTGCCAGCAGTTACTCGGGGGTCCCTTCGGACGAGCAGTACTTC. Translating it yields CASSYSGVPSDEQYF.

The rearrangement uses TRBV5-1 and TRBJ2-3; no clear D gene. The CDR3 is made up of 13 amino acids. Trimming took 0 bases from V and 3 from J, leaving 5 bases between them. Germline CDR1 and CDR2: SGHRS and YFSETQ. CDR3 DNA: TGCGCCAGCAGCTTGGGTCAGACAGATACGCAGTATTTT. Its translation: CASSLGQTDTQYF.

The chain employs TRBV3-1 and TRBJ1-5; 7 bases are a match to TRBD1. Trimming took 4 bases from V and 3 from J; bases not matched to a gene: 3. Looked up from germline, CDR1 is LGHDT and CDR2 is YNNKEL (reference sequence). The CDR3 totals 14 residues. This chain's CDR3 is CASSLTGDNQPQHF. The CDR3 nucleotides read TGTGCCAGCAGCCTAACAGGGGACAATCAGCCCCAGCATTTT.